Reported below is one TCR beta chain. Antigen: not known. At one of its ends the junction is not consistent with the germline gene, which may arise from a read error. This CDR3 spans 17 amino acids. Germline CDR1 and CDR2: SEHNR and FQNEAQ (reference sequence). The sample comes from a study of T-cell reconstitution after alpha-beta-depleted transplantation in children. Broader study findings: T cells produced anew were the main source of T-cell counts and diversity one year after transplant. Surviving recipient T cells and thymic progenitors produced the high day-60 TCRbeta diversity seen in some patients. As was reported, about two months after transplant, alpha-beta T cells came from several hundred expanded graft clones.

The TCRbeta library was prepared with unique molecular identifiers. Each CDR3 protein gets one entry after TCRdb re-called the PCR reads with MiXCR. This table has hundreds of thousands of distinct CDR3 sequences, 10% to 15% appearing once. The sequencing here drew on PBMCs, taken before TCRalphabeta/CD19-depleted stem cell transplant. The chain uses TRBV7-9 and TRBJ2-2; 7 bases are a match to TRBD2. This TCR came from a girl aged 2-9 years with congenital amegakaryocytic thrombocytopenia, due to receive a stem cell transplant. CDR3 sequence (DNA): TGTGCCAGCAGCTCCCCTACTAGCGAGGCGAACACCGAGGAGCTGTTTTTT. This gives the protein CASSSPTSEANTEELFF.